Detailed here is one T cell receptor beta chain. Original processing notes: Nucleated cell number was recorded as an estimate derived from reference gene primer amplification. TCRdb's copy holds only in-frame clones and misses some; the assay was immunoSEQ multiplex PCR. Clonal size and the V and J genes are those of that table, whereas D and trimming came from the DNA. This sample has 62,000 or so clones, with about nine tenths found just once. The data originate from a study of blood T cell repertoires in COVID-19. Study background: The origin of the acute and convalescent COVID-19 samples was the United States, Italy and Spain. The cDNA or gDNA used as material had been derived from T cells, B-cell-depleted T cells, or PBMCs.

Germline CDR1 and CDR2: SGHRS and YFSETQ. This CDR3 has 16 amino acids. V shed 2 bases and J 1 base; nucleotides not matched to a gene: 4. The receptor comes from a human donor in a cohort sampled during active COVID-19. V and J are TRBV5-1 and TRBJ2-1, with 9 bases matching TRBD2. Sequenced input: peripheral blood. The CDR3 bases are TGCGCCAGCAGCTTAGGGCTAGCGGGATCCTACAATGAGCAGTTCTTC. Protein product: CASSLGLAGSYNEQFF.